This T cell receptor beta chain stems from a study of CXCR3-negative and CXCR3-positive naive CD8 T cells. Study-level findings and limits: Naive cells with CXCR3 showed TRB CDR3s that were more hydrophobic than those in CXCR3-negative naive cells.

Regarding this clonotype: Its antigen remains unknown.

The CDR3 loop spans 15 amino acids. Researchers prepared the TRB cDNA libraries using 5' RACE with UMI labels. TCRdb reprocessed the 5' RACE reads and keeps a single row for each CDR3 protein, giving no DNA. This repertoire includes tens of thousands of distinct CDR3 sequences. The source of this sequence is a human donor in good health. Some clones in this sample may be carry-over from other donors' samples. This sequence joins TRBV21-1 and TRBJ2-1. TRBV21-1 is annotated as a pseudogene. Sample: naive CXCR3+ CD8+ T cells from blood. The sample's subset: CD45RO-CCR7+CD27+CD95- naive CD8+ T cells expressing CXCR3 (TNR3+). The CDR3 loop is CASSKMPGLDNEQFF.